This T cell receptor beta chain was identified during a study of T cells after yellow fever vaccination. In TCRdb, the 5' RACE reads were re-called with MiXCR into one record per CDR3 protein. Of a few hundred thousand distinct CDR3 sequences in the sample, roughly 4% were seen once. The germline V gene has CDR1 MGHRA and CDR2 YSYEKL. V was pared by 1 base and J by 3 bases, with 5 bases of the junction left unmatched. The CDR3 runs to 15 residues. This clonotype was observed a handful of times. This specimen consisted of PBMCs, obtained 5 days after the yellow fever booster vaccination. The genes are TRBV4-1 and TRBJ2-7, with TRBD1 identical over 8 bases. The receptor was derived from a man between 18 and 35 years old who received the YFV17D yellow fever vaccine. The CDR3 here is CASSQALGQGYEQYF. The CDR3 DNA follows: TGCGCCAGCAGCCAAGCCTTAGGACAGGGCTACGAGCAGTACTTC.